This TCR beta chain comes out of a study of lung T cells in sarcoidosis with Löfgren's syndrome. MiXCR, run by TCRdb on the reads, gives a single entry per CDR3 protein. This table holds tens of thousands of distinct CDR3 sequences, 21% found once. Study-wide points: Versus controls, Löfgren's syndrome patients reportedly showed TRAV12-1 and TRBV2 as most expanded.

This clonotype was observed at least ten times. Its antigen is undetermined. Trimming shortened V by 0 bases and J by 7 bases, and 16 bases separated the two germline ends. The germline V gene has CDR1 DFQATT and CDR2 SNEGSKA (reference sequence). The CDR3 sequence is 16 residues long. Input material: CD4+ T cells from PBMCs. The V gene is TRBV20-1, the J gene TRBJ1-6; no reliable D call. The origin of this receptor is a human donor with sarcoidosis (Löfgren's syndrome or another form), or a control subject (not recorded which). CDR3 bases: TGCAGTGCTAGAGATCGCGGATTTACCCCGAATTCACCCCTCCACTTT. Residues: CSARDRGFTPNSPLHF.